This TCR beta chain emerged from a study of shared clonotypes between healthy human individuals. Study-level results: On the whole, naive subsets had larger estimated richness than memory subsets had. Only blood underwent sampling, and tissue repertoires likely differ.

TCRdb keeps only in-frame clones here, not all; method: immunoSEQ multiplex PCR. The repertoire holds roughly 2,500,000 clones, with 90% to 95% as singletons. Details on this clone: What it recognizes is unknown.

The donors, all of them Caucasian adults, lived in Nashville, Tennessee. The clonotype originates from a young man in good health. Some clones in this sample may be carry-over from other donors' samples. The material sequenced was naive CD4+ T cells from PBMCs. Regarding subset: CD45RA+ positively selected.

CDR3 amino acids: CASNLSLERNRGRHEQYF. The CDR3 coding sequence is TGTGCCAGCAACCTGAGCTTAGAAAGGAACAGGGGGCGACACGAGCAGTACTTC. The rearrangement uses TRBV5-6 and TRBJ2-7; 9 bases line up with TRBD1. V trimming: 6 bases; J trimming: 5 bases; junction bases outside the gene matches: 21. The CDR3 sequence is 18 residues long. The V gene's germline CDR1 is SGHDT and CDR2 YYEEEE.